These T cell receptor beta chains were read from a single sample in a study of PD-L1 blockade in urothelial cancer. Clones were read by immunoSEQ multiplex PCR, and TCRdb kept only the in-frame ones, dropping some. The sample has around 110,000 clones, around 89% seen once; the top ten hold more than 1.5%. The sequencing here drew on PBMCs, taken around atezolizumab (anti-PD-L1) treatment. The source of these receptors is a man aged 55-75 years with urothelial cancer. Each CDR3 is given without its conserved first and last residue. Each record gives: CDR3 protein, J gene, V gene.

ASSTGTSGRNEQY | TRBJ2-7 | TRBV27
ASSYPDMLKTQY | TRBJ2-5 | TRBV6-6
AGGQMNTEAF | TRBJ1-1 | TRBV30
ASRGDRVIRSNQPQH | TRBJ1-5 | TRBV19
ASSVKGHGYT | TRBJ1-2 | TRBV9
ASSPTGPYEQY | TRBJ2-7 | TRBV27
ASSSTGLREQY | TRBJ2-7 | TRBV5-1
ATSSGGTDTQY | TRBJ2-3 | TRBV15
ASSVGTSGSFSTDTQY | TRBJ2-3 | TRBV5-1
ATSGGDRGYEQY | TRBJ2-7 | TRBV15
ASSPAGRVNEKLF | TRBJ1-4 | TRBV28
ASSLVTGGYWPQH | TRBJ1-5 | TRBV7-2
SVDDLGTDTQY | TRBJ2-3 | TRBV29-1
ASSLSDFLGGKLF | TRBJ1-4 | TRBV5-1
ASSPPLGGGEQY | TRBJ2-7 | TRBV28
ASTPLGGGSADTQY | TRBJ2-3 | TRBV28
ASSFGEGNYGYT | TRBJ1-2 | TRBV5-4
ASSVEGTRNTEAF | TRBJ1-1 | TRBV9
ASSYHPGTVNTGELF | TRBJ2-2 | TRBV11-3
ASSFDRNNQPQH | TRBJ1-5 | TRBV6-5
ASSSGWEQF | TRBJ2-1 | TRBV28
ASSTPRGTGVYNEQF | TRBJ2-1 | TRBV18
ASSLGASGGNQETQY | TRBJ2-5 | TRBV5-1
ASRNGGQGEQF | TRBJ2-1 | TRBV5-1
ASRGTGREGYT | TRBJ1-2 | TRBV28
ASSVSGTSSYEQY | TRBJ2-7 | TRBV9
AWSVFLGGNEQF | TRBJ2-1 | TRBV30
ASSLVGHATNEKLF | TRBJ1-4 | TRBV5-1
ASSTRLAGAYNEQF | TRBJ2-1 | TRBV9
ASSADMNTEAF | TRBJ1-1 | TRBV5-1
ASSEGTSQVETQY | TRBJ2-5 | TRBV6-1
SVVYLTGETQY | TRBJ2-5 | TRBV29-1
ASMLAGGNYNEQF | TRBJ2-1 | TRBV19